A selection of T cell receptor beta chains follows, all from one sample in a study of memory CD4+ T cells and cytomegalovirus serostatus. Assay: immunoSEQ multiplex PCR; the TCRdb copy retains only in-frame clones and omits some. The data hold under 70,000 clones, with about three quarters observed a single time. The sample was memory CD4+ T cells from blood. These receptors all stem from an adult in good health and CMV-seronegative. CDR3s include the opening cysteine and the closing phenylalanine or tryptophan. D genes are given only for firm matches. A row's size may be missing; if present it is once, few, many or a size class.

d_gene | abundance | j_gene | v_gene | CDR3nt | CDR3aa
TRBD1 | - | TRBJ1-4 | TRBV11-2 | TGTGCCAGCAGCCGACAGGGGGTTCATGAAAAACTGTTTTTT | CASSRQGVHEKLFF
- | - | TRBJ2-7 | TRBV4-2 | TGTGCCAGCAGCCAAGTCTTGTATCCGGGTGGCTCCTACGAGCAGTACTTC | CASSQVLYPGGSYEQYF
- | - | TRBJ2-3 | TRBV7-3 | TGTGCCAGCAGCTCGCAGGGGGGGAGTGGGACAGATACGCAGTATTTT | CASSSQGGSGTDTQYF
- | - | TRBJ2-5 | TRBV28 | TGTGCCAGCAGTTTTGGGGCCTTGGAGACCCAGTACTTC | CASSFGALETQYF
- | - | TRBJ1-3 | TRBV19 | TGTGCCAGTAGTACGGGGGCCTCTGGAAACACCATATATTTT | CASSTGASGNTIYF
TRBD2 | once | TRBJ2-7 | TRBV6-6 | TGTGCCAGCAGCCAACTAGCGTGGGAGCAGTACTTC | CASSQLAWEQYF
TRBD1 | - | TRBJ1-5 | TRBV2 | TGTGCCAGCATGGTGGACAGGGGGCCAAATCAGCCCCAGCATTTT | CASMVDRGPNQPQHF
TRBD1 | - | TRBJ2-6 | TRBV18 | TGTGCCAGCTCCCCGAGACGACAGGGGTACTCTGGGGCCAACGTCCTGACTTTC | CASSPRRQGYSGANVLTF
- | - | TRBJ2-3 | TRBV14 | TGTGCCAGCAGTAACACAGGGCCTGCTAGCACAGATACGCAGTATTTT | CASSNTGPASTDTQYF
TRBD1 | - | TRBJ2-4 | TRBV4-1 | TGCGCCAGCAGCCATCCGGACAGGGGGCCGGACAAAAACATTCAGTACTTC | CASSHPDRGPDKNIQYF
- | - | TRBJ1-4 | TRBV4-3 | TGCGCCAGCAGCCAAGAAGGAAGCTTTTTGGGGAATGAAAAACTGTTTTTT | CASSQEGSFLGNEKLFF
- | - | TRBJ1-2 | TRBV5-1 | TGCGCCAGCAGCTTGGCCCTACAGGCAAGGGGCTATGGCTACACCTTC | CASSLALQARGYGYTF
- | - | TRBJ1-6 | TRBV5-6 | TGTGCCAGCAGCTTGGGCCTGACCACTTCACCCCTCCACTTT | CASSLGLTTSPLHF
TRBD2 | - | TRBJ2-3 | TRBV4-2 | TGTGCCAGCAGCCTAGGTACCGCGGGGGACACAGATACGCAGTATTTT | CASSLGTAGDTDTQYF
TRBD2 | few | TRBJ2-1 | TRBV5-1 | TGCGCCAGCAGCTTGGCCACGGGGGGGTTCAGCTCCTACAATGAGCAGTTCTTC | CASSLATGGFSSYNEQFF
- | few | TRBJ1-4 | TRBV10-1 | TGCGCCAGCGGGGACTCAACTAATGAAAAACTGTTTTTT | CASGDSTNEKLFF
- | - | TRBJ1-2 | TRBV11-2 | TGTGCCAGCAGACACGTCAGGGGACATGGCTACACCTTC | CASRHVRGHGYTF
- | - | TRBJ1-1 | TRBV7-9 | TGTGCCAGCAGCTTAGCAAGGGGGAGGGCGAGGACTGAAGCTTTCTTT | CASSLARGRARTEAFF
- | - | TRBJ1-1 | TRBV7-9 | TGTGCCAGCAGCCGCAGGGGCAACACTGAAGCTTTCTTT | CASSRRGNTEAFF
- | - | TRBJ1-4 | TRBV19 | TGTGCCAGTAGTATAGGTGGGACAACAACTAATGAAAAGCTGTTTTTT | CASSIGGTTTNEKLFF
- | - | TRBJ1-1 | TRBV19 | TGTGCCAGTAGTATCCCAATGTCTCCGAACACTGAAGCTTTCTTT | CASSIPMSPNTEAFF
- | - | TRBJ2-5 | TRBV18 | TGTGCCAGCTCACCACCAGGGACTCTGGGGACCCAGTACTTC | CASSPPGTLGTQYF
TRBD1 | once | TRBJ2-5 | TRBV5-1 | TGCGCCAGCAGCTCCGGGACAGGGGACCAAGAGACCCAGTACTTC | CASSSGTGDQETQYF
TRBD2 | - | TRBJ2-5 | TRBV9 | TGTGCCAGCAGCGTCATTCCCAGCGGGGCGCAAGAGACCCAGTACTTC | CASSVIPSGAQETQYF
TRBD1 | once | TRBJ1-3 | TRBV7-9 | TGTGCCAGCCCGGGGGGACAGAGCTCTGGAAACACCATATATTTT | CASPGGQSSGNTIYF
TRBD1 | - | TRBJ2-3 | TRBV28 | TGTGCCAGCAGTCCATACGGGACAGGGGGCTCGGATACGCAGTATTTT | CASSPYGTGGSDTQYF
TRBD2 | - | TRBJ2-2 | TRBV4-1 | TGCGCCAGCAGCCAAAGACCGGGGGGTAGTGTTATGATCGGGGAGCTGTTTTTT | CASSQRPGGSVMIGELFF
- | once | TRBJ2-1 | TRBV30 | TGTGCCTGGAGTAAACGAGCCCATGAGCAGTTCTTC | CAWSKRAHEQFF
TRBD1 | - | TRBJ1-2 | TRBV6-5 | TGTGCCAGCAAAAGGGGGCAGGGTCTCTATGGCTACACCTTC | CASKRGQGLYGYTF
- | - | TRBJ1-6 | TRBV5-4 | TGTGCCAGCAGCGAGGATCTTATGGGTAATTCACCCCTCCACTTT | CASSEDLMGNSPLHF
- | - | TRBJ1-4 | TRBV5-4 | TGTGCCAGCAGTGAGAGGCCGGGAACTAATGAAAAACTGTTTTTT | CASSERPGTNEKLFF
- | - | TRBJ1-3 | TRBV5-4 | TGTGCCAGCAGTGTTGGGGCCTACTCTGGAAACACCATATATTTT | CASSVGAYSGNTIYF
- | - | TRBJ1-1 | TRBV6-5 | TGTGCCAGCAGTACCAACCGTAAGAACACTGAAGCTTTCTTT | CASSTNRKNTEAFF
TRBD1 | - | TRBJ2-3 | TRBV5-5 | TGTGCCAGCAGCTTACAGGGGGCGGCAGATACGCAGTATTTT | CASSLQGAADTQYF
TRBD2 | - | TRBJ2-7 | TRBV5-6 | TGTGCCAGCAGCGTTGGTGCGGGGGGCTACGAGCAGTACTTC | CASSVGAGGYEQYF
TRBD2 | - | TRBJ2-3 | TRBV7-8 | TGTGCCAGCAGCTTAGCTGGAGCGGGAGGGAAAGATACGCAGTATTTT | CASSLAGAGGKDTQYF
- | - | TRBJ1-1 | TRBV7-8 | TGTGCCAGCAGCCCTAGGGAGGGGTTCACTGAAGCTTTCTTT | CASSPREGFTEAFF
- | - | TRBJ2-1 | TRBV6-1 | TGTGCCAGCAGTGCAGGGGATGGGTACAATGAGCAGTTCTTC | CASSAGDGYNEQFF
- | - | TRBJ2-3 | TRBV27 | TGTGCCAGCAGTTTAAGAAGTATGCCCAGCACAGATACGCAGTATTTT | CASSLRSMPSTDTQYF
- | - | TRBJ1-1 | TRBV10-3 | TGTGCCATCAGTGATAGTGGAAGGCCCACTGAAGCTTTCTTT | CAISDSGRPTEAFF
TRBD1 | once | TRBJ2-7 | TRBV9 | TGTGCCAGCAGCCCTGGACAGGGGGGGGGCGAGCAGTACTTC | CASSPGQGGGEQYF
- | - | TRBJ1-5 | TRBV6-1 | TGTGCCAGCAGTGTAAGCGGCTATAGCAATCAGCCCCAGCATTTT | CASSVSGYSNQPQHF
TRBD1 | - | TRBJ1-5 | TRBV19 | TGTGCCAGTAGTGGGGGACAGGGGGCGACGATAAATCAGCCCCAGCATTTT | CASSGGQGATINQPQHF
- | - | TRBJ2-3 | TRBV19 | TGTGCCAGTAGTATAGGGAACAGGGTGGCGGATACGCAGTATTTT | CASSIGNRVADTQYF